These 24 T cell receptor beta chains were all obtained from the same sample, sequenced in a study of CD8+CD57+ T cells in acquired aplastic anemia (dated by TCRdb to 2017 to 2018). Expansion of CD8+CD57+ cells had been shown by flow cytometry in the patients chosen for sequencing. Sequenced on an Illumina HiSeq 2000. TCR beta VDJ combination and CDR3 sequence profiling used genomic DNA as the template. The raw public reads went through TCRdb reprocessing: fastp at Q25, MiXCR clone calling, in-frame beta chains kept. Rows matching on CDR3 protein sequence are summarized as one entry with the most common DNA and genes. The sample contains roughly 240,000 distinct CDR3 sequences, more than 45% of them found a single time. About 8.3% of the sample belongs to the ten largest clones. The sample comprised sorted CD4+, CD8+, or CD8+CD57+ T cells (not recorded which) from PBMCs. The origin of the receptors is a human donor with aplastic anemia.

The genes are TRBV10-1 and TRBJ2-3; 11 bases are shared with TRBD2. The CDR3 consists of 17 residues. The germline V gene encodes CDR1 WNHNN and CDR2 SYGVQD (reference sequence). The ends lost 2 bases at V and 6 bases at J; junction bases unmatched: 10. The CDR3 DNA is TGCGCCAGCAGTGAGACACTAGCGGGAGTCGGGTCCGATACGCAGTATTTT. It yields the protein CASSETLAGVGSDTQYF.

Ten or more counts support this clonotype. The CDR3 DNA reads as TGCGCCAGCAGCTCCCTGACTAGCGGGAGAGTCCGTGGCACAGATACGCAGTATTTT. As protein: CASSSLTSGRVRGTDTQYF. The gene calls are TRBV10-1 and TRBJ2-3; 12 bases are shared with TRBD2. The CDR3 contains 19 residues. In germline, CDR1 is WNHNN, CDR2 SYGVQD (reference sequence). V lost 6 bases, J lost 1 base, and 14 bases stayed unmatched.

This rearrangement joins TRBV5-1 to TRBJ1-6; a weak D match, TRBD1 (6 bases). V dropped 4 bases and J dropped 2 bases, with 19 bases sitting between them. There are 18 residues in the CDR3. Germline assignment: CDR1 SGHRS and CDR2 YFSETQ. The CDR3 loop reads CASSLLIGGNPYNSPLHF. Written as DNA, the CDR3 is TGCGCCAGCAGCCTCCTCATAGGGGGGAATCCCTATAATTCACCCCTCCACTTT.

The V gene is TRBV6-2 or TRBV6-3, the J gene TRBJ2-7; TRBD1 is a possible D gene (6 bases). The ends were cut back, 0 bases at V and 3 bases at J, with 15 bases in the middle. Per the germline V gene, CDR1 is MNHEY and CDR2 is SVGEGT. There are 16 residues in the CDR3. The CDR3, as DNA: TGTGCCAGCAGTTACTCGACAAAAGAAGGGGGCTACGAGCAGTACTTC. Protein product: CASSYSTKEGGYEQYF.

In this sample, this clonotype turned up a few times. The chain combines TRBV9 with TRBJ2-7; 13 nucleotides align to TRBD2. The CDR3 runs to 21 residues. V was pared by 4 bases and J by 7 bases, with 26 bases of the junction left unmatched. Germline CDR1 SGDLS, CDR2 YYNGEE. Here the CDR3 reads CASSPSVVVSSRTSGSWEQYF. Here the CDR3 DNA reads TGTGCCAGCAGCCCCTCGGTAGTAGTTAGTAGTAGGACTAGCGGGAGTTGGGAGCAGTACTTC.

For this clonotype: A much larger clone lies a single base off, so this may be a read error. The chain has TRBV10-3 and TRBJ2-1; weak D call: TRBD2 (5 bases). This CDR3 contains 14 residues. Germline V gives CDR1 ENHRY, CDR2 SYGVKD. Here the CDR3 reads CASSQSTEGNEQFF. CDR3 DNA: TGTGCCAGCAGTCAAAGTACTGAGGGTAATGAGCAGTTCTTC.

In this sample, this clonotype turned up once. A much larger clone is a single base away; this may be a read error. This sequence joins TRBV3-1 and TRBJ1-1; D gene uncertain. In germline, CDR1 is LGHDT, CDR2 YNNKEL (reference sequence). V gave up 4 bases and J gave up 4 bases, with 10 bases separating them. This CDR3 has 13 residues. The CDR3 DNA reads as TGTGCCAGCAGCCTCGGGTGGTTCACTGAAGCTTTCTTT. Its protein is CASSLGWFTEAFF.

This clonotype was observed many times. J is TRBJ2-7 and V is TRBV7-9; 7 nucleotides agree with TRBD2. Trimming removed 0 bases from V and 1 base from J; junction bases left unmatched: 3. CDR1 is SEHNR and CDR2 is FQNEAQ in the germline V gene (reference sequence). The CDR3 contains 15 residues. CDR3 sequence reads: CASSLAASGSYEQYF. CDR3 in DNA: TGTGCCAGCAGCTTAGCAGCTAGCGGATCCTACGAGCAGTACTTC.

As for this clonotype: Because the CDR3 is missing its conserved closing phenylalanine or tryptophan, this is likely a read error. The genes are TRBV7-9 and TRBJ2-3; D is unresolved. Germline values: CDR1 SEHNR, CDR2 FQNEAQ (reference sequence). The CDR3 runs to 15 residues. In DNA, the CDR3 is TGTGCCAGTAGCTCCCCGAGAGCCGGACCAATTACGCAGTATTCT. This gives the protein CASSSPRAGPITQYS.

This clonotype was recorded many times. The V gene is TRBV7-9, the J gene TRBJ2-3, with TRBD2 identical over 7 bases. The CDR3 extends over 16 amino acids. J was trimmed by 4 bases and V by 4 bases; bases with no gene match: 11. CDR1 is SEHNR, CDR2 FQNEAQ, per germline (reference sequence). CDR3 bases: TGTGCCAGCAGCTACCCAGGACTAGATTTGGCAGATACGCAGTATTTT. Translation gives CASSYPGLDLADTQYF.

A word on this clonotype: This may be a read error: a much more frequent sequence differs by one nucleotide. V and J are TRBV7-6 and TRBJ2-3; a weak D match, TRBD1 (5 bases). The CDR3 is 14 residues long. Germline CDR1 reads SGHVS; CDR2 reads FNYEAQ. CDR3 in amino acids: CASTIRGPTDAQYF. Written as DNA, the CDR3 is TGTGCCAGCACCATAAGGGGCCCCACAGATGCGCAGTATTTT.

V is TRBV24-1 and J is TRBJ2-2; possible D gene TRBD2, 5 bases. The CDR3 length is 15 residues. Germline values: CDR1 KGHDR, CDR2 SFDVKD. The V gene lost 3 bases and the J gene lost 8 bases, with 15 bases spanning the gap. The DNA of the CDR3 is TGTGCCACCAGTGATCCCGGGGTGGGTTCAGGGGAGCTGTTTTTT. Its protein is CATSDPGVGSGELFF.

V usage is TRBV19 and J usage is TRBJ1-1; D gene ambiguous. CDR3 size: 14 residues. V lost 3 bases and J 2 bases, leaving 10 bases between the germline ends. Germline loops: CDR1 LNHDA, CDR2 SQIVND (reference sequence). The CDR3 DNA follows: TGTGCCAGTAGTATCTCAGTAAGTAACACTGAAGCTTTCTTT. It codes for CASSISVSNTEAFF.

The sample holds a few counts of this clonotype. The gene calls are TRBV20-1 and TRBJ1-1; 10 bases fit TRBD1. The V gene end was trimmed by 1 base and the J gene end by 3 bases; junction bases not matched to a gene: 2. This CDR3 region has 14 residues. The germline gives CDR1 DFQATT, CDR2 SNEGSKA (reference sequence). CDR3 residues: CSARAGTGDTEAFF. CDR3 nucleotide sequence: TGCAGTGCTAGAGCCGGGACAGGGGACACTGAAGCTTTCTTT.

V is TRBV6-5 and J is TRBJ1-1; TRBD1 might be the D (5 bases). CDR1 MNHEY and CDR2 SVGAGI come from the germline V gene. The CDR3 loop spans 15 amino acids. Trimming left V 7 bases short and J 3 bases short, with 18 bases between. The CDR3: CASNGRVEGHTEAFF. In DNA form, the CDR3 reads TGTGCCAGCAACGGCAGGGTAGAGGGCCACACTGAAGCTTTCTTT.

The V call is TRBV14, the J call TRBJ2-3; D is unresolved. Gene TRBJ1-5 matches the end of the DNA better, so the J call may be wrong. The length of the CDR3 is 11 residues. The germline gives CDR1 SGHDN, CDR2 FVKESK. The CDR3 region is CASSLSDTQHF. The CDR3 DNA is TGTGCCAGCAGCCTGTCTGATACGCAGCATTTT.

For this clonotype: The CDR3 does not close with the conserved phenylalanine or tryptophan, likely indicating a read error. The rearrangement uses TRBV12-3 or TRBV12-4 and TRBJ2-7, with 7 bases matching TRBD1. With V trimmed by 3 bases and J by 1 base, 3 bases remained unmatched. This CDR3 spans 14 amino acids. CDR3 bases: TGTGCCAGCAGTTTTGACAGGGAGTCCTACGAGCAGTACCTC. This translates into CASSFDRESYEQYL.

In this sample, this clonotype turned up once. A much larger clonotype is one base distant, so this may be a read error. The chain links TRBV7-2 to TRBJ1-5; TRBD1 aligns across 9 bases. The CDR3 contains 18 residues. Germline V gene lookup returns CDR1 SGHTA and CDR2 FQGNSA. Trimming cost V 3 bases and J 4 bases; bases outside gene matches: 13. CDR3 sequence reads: CASSLFFGFGTGNQPQHF. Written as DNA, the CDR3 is TGTGCCAGCAGCTTGTTCTTTGGTTTCGGGACAGGGAATCAGCCCCAGCATTTT. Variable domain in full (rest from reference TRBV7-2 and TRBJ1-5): GAGVSQSPSNKVTEKGKDVELRCDPISGHTALYWYRQSLGQGLEFLIYFQGNSAPDKSGLPSDRFSAERTGGSVSTLTIQRTQQEDSAVYLCASSLFFGFGTGNQPQHFGDGTRLSIL.

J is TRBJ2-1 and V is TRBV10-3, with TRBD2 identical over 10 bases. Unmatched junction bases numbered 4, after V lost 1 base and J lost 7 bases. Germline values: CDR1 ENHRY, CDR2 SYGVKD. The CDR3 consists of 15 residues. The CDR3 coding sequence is TGTGCCATCAGTGAGTGGTCTAGCGGGGGAAATGAGCAGTTCTTC. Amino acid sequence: CAISEWSSGGNEQFF.

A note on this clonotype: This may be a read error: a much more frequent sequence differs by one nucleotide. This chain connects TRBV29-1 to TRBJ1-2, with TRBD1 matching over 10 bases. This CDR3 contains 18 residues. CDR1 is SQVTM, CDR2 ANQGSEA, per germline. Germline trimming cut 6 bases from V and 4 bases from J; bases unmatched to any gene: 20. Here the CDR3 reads CSVPPVGTGEVPGYGYTF. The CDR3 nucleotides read TGCAGCGTCCCTCCGGTAGGGACAGGGGAAGTCCCGGGCTATGGCTACACCTTC. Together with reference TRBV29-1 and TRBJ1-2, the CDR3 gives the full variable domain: SAVISQKPSRDICQRGTSLTIQCQVDSQVTMMFWYRQQPGQSLTLIATANQGSEATYESGFVIDKFPISRPNLTFSTLTVSNMSPEDSSIYLCSVPPVGTGEVPGYGYTFGSGTRLTVV.

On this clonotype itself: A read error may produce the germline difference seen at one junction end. The CDR3 coding sequence is TGCGGTGCTAGAGCTGGACCGGGACTAGGTAGGAATGAGCAGTTCTTC. Protein: CGARAGPGLGRNEQFF. The chain carries TRBV20-1 and TRBJ2-1, with 8 bases fitting TRBD2. Germline V gene sequence: CDR1 DFQATT, CDR2 SNEGSKA (reference sequence). The CDR3 contains 16 residues.

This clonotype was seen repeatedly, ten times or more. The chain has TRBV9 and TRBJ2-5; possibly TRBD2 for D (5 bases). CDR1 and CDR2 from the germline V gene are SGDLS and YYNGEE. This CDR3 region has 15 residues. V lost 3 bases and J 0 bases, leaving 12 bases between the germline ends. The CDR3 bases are TGTGCCAGCAGCGAAGAGGGAGTAGACCAAGAGACCCAGTACTTC. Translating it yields CASSEEGVDQETQYF.

The CDR3 DNA is TGCAGTGCTCCCGGGACAGGGGAACACTATGGCTACACCTTC. Protein product: CSAPGTGEHYGYTF. The V gene is TRBV20-1, the J gene TRBJ1-2; TRBD1 agrees at 10 bases. Germline assignment: CDR1 DFQATT and CDR2 SNEGSKA (reference sequence). The CDR3 is made up of 14 amino acids. Germline trimming cut 5 bases from V and 3 bases from J; bases unmatched to any gene: 6.

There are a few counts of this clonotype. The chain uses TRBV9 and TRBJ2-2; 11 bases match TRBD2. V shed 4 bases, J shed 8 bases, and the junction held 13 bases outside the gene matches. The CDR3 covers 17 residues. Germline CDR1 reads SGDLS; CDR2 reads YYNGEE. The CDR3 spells CASSLERVAGGLGELFF. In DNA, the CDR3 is TGTGCCAGCAGCCTGGAAAGGGTAGCGGGGGGGCTTGGGGAGCTGTTTTTT.